This entry lists 20 T cell receptor beta chains sequenced from one sample in a study of control samples from healthy donors and cancer patients. Produced via immunoSEQ multiplex PCR; TCRdb's table is partial and in-frame only. The sample holds 100,000 to 150,000 clones, roughly 92% seen once. Sequenced material: blood. The receptors here all came from a man between 18 and 35 years old in good health.

The V call is TRBV9, the J call TRBJ1-2; 8 bases line up with TRBD1. The CDR3 consists of 15 residues. Germline CDR1 is SGDLS and CDR2 is YYNGEE. V was pared by 0 bases and J by 9 bases, with 10 bases of the junction left unmatched. CDR3: CASSVGRPGQASYTF. The CDR3 DNA follows: TGTGCCAGCAGCGTAGGACGACCGGGACAGGCAAGCTACACCTTC.

The rearrangement joins TRBV19 to TRBJ1-1, with D possibly TRBD1 on 6 matching bases. The V end lost 8 bases, the J end lost 5 bases, and 15 bases lay between the germline ends. The CDR3 sequence is 13 residues long. Germline V gives CDR1 LNHDA, CDR2 SQIVND (reference sequence). The CDR3: CASRGARRTEAFF. DNA for the CDR3: TGTGCCAGTCGGGGGGCTAGGAGGACTGAAGCTTTCTTT.

The CDR3 region has the DNA TGTGCCAGCAGCTTATTTGAGGCCGGGGAGCTGTTTTTT. This gives the protein CASSLFEAGELFF. The V gene is TRBV7-3, the J gene TRBJ2-2; the D is unclear. The V gene's germline CDR1 is SGHTA and CDR2 FQGTGA. Trimming pared 2 bases from V and 6 bases from J, leaving 7 bases between. This CDR3 has 13 residues.

The chain is built from TRBV9 and TRBJ2-3, with 9 bases matching TRBD2. V lost 4 bases to trimming and J lost 2 bases; unmatched junction nucleotides: 8. In germline, CDR1 is SGDLS, CDR2 YYNGEE. CDR3 length: 16 residues. The CDR3 DNA reads TGTGCCAGCAGCCCCCCGGCTAGCGGGGACACAGATACGCAGTATTTT. It codes for CASSPPASGDTDTQYF.

The chain is built from TRBV5-1 and TRBJ2-3; TRBD1 is a possible D gene (6 bases). The CDR3 loop spans 14 amino acids. CDR1 SGHRS and CDR2 YFSETQ come from the germline V gene. The germline V and J ends were trimmed by 4 bases and 0 bases, with 9 bases remaining between them. The CDR3 region is CASSQGSSTDTQYF. CDR3 sequence (DNA): TGCGCCAGCAGCCAGGGGTCTAGCACAGATACGCAGTATTTT.

This chain links TRBV19 with TRBJ2-3; TRBD1 is a possible D gene (5 bases). Germline V gene lookup returns CDR1 LNHDA and CDR2 SQIVND (reference sequence). Trimming took 4 bases from V and 4 from J, leaving 9 bases between them. The CDR3 consists of 13 residues. The CDR3 loop is CASSKAGSDTQYF. CDR3 bases: TGTGCCAGTAGTAAGGCAGGGTCAGATACGCAGTATTTT.

The chain uses TRBV6-5 and TRBJ1-1; D not resolved. This CDR3 is built from 11 residues. CDR1 and CDR2 from the germline V gene are MNHEY and SVGAGI. The CDR3 here is CAYNRNTEAFF. CDR3 in DNA: TGTGCATACAACAGGAACACTGAAGCTTTCTTT.

The J gene is TRBJ2-5, the V gene TRBV5-4; TRBD1 matches at 7 bases. Germline-derived CDR1 and CDR2 are SGHNT and YYREEE (reference sequence). V was pared by 0 bases and J by 4 bases, with 6 bases of the junction left unmatched. This CDR3 is 15 amino acids long. CDR3 sequence (DNA): TGTGCCAGCAGCTTGGCCCAGGCAGGGGGAGAGACCCAGTACTTC. Its protein is CASSLAQAGGETQYF.

This clone showed up just once. The V and J genes are TRBV11-2 and TRBJ2-7; tentative D call: TRBD1 (6 bases). The CDR3 length is 15 residues. Germline CDR1 SGHAT, CDR2 FQNNGV. V was cut by 1 base and J by 3 bases, with 13 bases left in between. The CDR3, as DNA: TGTGCCAGCAGCTTAGCGGGGACACCGGGCTACGAGCAGTACTTC. Encoded protein: CASSLAGTPGYEQYF.

The chain combines TRBV7-9 with TRBJ2-1, with D unresolved. The CDR3 is 12 residues long. Germline V gene sequence: CDR1 SEHNR, CDR2 FQNEAQ (reference sequence). V shed 0 bases and J shed 9 bases, with 6 bases lying between them. The CDR3 spells CASSLAQAEQFF. For the CDR3, the DNA is TGTGCCAGCAGCTTAGCCCAGGCTGAGCAGTTCTTC.

This clone came up a few times. V gene TRBV5-5 combines with J gene TRBJ1-5, with D possibly TRBD1 on 5 matching bases. Trimming took off 5 bases at V and 0 bases at J, with 15 bases between the two ends. Germline loops: CDR1 SGHKS, CDR2 YYEKEE (reference sequence). The CDR3 runs to 16 residues. CDR3 region: CASRSGSYISNQPQHF. The CDR3 nucleotides are TGTGCCAGCAGATCAGGGTCATACATTAGCAATCAGCCCCAGCATTTT.

The chain recombines TRBV18 with TRBJ2-1; 10 bases match TRBD2. Germline CDR1 reads KGHSH; CDR2 reads LQKENI. V lost 3 bases and J lost 5; bases outside the gene matches: 4. The CDR3 totals 15 residues. The CDR3 region has the DNA TGTGCCAGCTCACCGAGACTAGCGGGCGACAATGAGCAGTTCTTC. Its protein product is CASSPRLAGDNEQFF.

V usage is TRBV3-1 (or the pseudogene TRBV3-2) and J usage is TRBJ1-6, with D unclear. CDR3 length: 15 residues. V was cut by 1 base and J by 6 bases, with 10 bases left in between. The germline V gene encodes CDR1 LGHDT and CDR2 YNNKEL (reference sequence). The CDR3 DNA follows: TGTGCCAGCAGCCAAGGGTTCGGCTTTAATTCACCCCTCCACTTT. Amino acid sequence: CASSQGFGFNSPLHF.

The chain couples TRBV10-3 to TRBJ1-2, with D hard to call. V was cut by 3 bases and J by 8 bases, with 31 bases left in between. The CDR3 runs 19 residues. Per the germline V gene, CDR1 is ENHRY and CDR2 is SYGVKD. The CDR3 bases are TGTGCCATCAGTGATTTGGCAGGAAATTTCGGTACTGCGTTTGTCGGCTACACCTTC. It translates to CAISDLAGNFGTAFVGYTF.

This chain connects TRBV5-6 to TRBJ2-7; no definite D call. The CDR3 covers 14 residues. Trimming left V 2 bases short and J 4 bases short, with 13 bases between. Per the germline V gene, CDR1 is SGHDT and CDR2 is YYEEEE. The chain's CDR3 is CASSFSPVAYEQYF. For the CDR3, the DNA is TGTGCCAGCAGCTTTTCCCCGGTGGCATACGAGCAGTACTTC. Full variable domain (remainder filled in from reference TRBV5-6 and TRBJ2-7): DAGVTQSPTHLIKTRGQQVTLRCSPKSGHDTVSWYQQALGQGPQFIFQYYEEEERQRGNFPDRFSGHQFPNYSSELNVNALLLGDSALYLCASSFSPVAYEQYFGPGTRLTVT.

This clone has a single count. This chain uses TRBV5-6 with TRBJ2-7; 7 bases align to TRBD1. Trimming at V came to 3 bases and at J to 7 bases, leaving 7 bases not matched to a gene. From germline, CDR1 is SGHDT and CDR2 YYEEEE. This CDR3 is 13 amino acids long. CDR3 coding DNA: TGTGCCAGCAGCTGGGGACAGTTCTATGAGCAGTACTTC. Protein sequence: CASSWGQFYEQYF.

The genes are TRBV2 and TRBJ1-2; D ambiguous. Germline-derived CDR1 and CDR2 are SNHLY and FYNNEI. The CDR3 spans 12 residues. Trimming left V 10 bases short and J 4 bases short, with 13 bases between. The CDR3 loop is CATKVGIYGYTF. CDR3 sequence (DNA): TGTGCCACCAAGGTTGGGATCTATGGCTACACCTTC. The full variable domain, in which reference TRBV2 and TRBJ1-2 provide the parts outside the CDR3, is EPEVTQTPSHQVTQMGQEVILRCVPISNHLYFYWYRQILGQKVEFLVSFYNNEISEKSEIFDDQFSVERPDGSNFTLKIRSTKLEDSAMYFCATKVGIYGYTFGSGTRLTVV.

The chain joins TRBV25-1 to TRBJ1-3; no reliable D call. The CDR3 extends over 15 amino acids. V lost 1 base, J lost 2 bases, and 9 bases lay in between. In germline, CDR1 is MGHDK, CDR2 SYGVNS. The CDR3 nucleotides read TGTGCCAGCAGTGAATCGGCAGGCCCTGGAAACACCATATATTTT. It translates to CASSESAGPGNTIYF.

The rearrangement links TRBV7-2 to TRBJ2-3; 7 bases fit TRBD2. The CDR3 loop spans 16 amino acids. Per germline, CDR1 SGHTA and CDR2 FQGNSA. The ends lost 3 bases at V and 0 bases at J; junction bases unmatched: 6. The CDR3 region is CASSLGGFTSTDTQYF. CDR3 nucleotides: TGTGCCAGCAGCTTGGGAGGGTTCACTAGCACAGATACGCAGTATTTT.

This chain connects TRBV27 to TRBJ2-3, with 9 bases aligning to TRBD2. V dropped 8 bases and J dropped 4; count of bases not matched to a gene: 7. Germline CDR1 is MNHEY and CDR2 is SMNVEV (reference sequence). The CDR3 has 14 residues. The CDR3 DNA reads TGTGCCAGCCGGATAGCGGGGGTTTCAGATACGCAGTATTTT. It translates to CASRIAGVSDTQYF.